This T cell receptor beta chain was found in a study of CD4 T cells in relation to SARS-CoV-2 and coronaviruses. Looking at the study overall: After approximately 10 days of antigen culture, PBMC TCR beta CDR3s were sequenced. The restricting HLA molecule for shared crossreactive spike epitopes was mapped. Study results and caveats: In roughly 60% of donors, memory CD4+ clonotypes crossrecognized SARS-CoV-2 and at least one common cold coronavirus spike.

Note on this clone: Its antigen remains unidentified.

TCRdb keeps only in-frame clones here, not all; method: immunoSEQ multiplex PCR. Of some 30,000 clones in the sample, about 78% were seen once. The unexposed donors gave CD4+ T cells in about 2010-2019, prior to COVID-19. Isolation of CD4+ T cells took place after roughly nine days in culture. Unexposed-donor CD4+ T cells were probed with SARS-CoV-2 S/N and four cold-coronavirus spikes, cells permitting. This receptor was obtained from a human donor in good health. The material sequenced was CD4+ T cells from PBMCs, cultured in vitro.

The CDR3 protein is CASSLWDRGQGGANVLTF. The CDR3 DNA follows: TGTGCCAGCAGCCTCTGGGACAGGGGGCAAGGTGGGGCCAACGTCCTGACTTTC. The chain carries TRBV9 and TRBJ2-6, with 12 bases identical to TRBD1. The junction had 8 bases not matched to a gene; V was cut back by 4 bases and J by 3 bases. The CDR3 totals 18 residues. CDR1 SGDLS and CDR2 YYNGEE come from the germline V gene.